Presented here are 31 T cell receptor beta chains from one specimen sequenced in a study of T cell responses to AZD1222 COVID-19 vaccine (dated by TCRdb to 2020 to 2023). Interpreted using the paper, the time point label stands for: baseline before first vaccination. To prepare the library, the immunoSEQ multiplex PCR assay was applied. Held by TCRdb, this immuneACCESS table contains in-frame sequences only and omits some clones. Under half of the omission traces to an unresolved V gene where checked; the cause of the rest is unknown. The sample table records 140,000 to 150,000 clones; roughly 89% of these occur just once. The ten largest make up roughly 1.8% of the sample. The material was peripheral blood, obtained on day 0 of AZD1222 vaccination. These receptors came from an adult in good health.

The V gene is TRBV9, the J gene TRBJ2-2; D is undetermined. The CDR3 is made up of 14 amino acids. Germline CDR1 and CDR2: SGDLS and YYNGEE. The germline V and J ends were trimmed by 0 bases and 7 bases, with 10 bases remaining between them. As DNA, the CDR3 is TGTGCCAGCAGCGTAGATGAGAGAATCGGGGAGCTGTTTTTT. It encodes CASSVDERIGELFF. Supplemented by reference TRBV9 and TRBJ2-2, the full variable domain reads DSGVTQTPKHLITATGQRVTLRCSPRSGDLSVYWYQQSLDQGLQFLIQYYNGEERAKGNILERFSAQQFPDLHSELNLSSLELGDSALYFCASSVDERIGELFFGEGSRLTVL.

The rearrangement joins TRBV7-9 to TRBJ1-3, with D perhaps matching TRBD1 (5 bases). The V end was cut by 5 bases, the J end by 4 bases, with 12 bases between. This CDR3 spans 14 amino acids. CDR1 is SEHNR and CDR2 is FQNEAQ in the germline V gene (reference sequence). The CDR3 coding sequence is TGTGCCAGCAGCCCCTTGGGGCTCGGAAACACCATATATTTT. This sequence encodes CASSPLGLGNTIYF.

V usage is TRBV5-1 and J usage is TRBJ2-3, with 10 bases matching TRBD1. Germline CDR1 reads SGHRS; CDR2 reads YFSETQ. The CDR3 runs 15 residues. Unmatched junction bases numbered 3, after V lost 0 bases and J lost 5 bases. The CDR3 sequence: CASSLDGQGGDTQYF. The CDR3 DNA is TGCGCCAGCAGCTTGGATGGACAGGGGGGAGATACGCAGTATTTT.

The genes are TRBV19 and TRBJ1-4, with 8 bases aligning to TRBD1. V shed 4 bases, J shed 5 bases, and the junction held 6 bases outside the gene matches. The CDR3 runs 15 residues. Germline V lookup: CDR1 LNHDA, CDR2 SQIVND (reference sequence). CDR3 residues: CASSTPRDRNEKLFF. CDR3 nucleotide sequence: TGTGCCAGTAGTACCCCCCGGGACAGGAATGAAAAACTGTTTTTT.

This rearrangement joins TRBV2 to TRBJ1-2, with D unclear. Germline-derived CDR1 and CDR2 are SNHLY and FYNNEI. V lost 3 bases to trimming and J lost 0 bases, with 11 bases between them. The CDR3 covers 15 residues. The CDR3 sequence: CASSDLRGANYGYTF. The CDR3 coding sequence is TGTGCCAGCAGTGATCTCCGGGGAGCTAACTATGGCTACACCTTC. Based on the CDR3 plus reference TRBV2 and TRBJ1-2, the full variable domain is EPEVTQTPSHQVTQMGQEVILRCVPISNHLYFYWYRQILGQKVEFLVSFYNNEISEKSEIFDDQFSVERPDGSNFTLKIRSTKLEDSAMYFCASSDLRGANYGYTFGSGTRLTVV.

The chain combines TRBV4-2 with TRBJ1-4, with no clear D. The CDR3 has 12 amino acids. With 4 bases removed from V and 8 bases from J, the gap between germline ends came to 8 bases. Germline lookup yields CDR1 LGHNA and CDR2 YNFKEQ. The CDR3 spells CASSPLGEKLFF. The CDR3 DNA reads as TGTGCCAGCAGCCCCTTAGGAGAAAAACTGTTTTTT.

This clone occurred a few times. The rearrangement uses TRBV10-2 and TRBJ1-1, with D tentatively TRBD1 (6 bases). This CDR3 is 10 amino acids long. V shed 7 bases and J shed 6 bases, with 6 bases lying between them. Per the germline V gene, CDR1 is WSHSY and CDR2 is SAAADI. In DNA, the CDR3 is TGCGCCAGCAACAGGGCTGAAGCTTTCTTT. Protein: CASNRAEAFF.

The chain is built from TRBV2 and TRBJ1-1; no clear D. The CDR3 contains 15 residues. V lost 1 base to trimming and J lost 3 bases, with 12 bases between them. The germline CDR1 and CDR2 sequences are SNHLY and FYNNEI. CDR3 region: CASSEGPLVYTEAFF. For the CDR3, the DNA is TGTGCCAGCAGTGAAGGCCCCCTAGTTTACACTGAAGCTTTCTTT.

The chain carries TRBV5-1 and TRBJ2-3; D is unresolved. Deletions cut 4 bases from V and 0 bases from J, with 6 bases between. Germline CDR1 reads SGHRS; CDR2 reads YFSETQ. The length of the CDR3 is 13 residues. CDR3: CASSPQSTDTQYF. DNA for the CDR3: TGCGCCAGCAGCCCCCAGAGCACAGATACGCAGTATTTT.

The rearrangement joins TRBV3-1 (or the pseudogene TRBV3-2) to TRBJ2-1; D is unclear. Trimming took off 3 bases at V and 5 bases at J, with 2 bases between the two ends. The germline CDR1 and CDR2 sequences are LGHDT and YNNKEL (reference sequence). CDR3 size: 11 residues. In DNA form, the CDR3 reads TGTGCCAGCAGCCATCACAATGAGCAGTTCTTC. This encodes CASSHHNEQFF.

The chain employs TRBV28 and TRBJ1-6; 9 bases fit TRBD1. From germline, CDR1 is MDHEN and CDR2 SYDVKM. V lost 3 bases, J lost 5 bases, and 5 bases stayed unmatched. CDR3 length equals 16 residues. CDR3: CASSFNRGPHNSPLHF. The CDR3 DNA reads TGTGCCAGCAGTTTCAACAGGGGGCCCCATAATTCACCCCTCCACTTT.

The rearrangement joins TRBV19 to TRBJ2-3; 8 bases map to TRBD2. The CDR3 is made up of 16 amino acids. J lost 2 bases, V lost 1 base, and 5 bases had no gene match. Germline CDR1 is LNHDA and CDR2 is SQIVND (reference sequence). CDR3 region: CASSIGLAGPTDTQYF. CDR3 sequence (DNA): TGTGCCAGTAGTATAGGGCTAGCGGGCCCCACAGATACGCAGTATTTT.

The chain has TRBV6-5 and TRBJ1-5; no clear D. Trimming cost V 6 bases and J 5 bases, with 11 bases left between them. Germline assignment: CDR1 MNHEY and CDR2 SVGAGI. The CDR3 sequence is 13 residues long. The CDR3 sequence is CASSNNRDQPQHF. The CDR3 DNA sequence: TGTGCCAGCAGCAACAACAGAGATCAGCCCCAGCATTTT.

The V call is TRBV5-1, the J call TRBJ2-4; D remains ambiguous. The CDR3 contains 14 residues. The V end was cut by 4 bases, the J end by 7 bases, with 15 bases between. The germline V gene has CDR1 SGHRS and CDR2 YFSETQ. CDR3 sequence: CASSPNSVVNIQYF. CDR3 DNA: TGCGCCAGCAGCCCGAATTCGGTAGTTAACATTCAGTACTTC.

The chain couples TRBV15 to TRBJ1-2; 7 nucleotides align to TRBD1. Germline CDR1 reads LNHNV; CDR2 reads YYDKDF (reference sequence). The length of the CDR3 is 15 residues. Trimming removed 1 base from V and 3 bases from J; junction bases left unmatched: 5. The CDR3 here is CATSRGDSQDYGYTF. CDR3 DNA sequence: TGTGCCACCAGCAGAGGGGACAGTCAAGACTATGGCTACACCTTC.

The CDR3 DNA is TGTGCCAGCAGCTTATCGACAGGGGCTGGCTATGGCTACACCTTC. It yields the protein CASSLSTGAGYGYTF. V is TRBV7-9 and J is TRBJ1-2; 8 nucleotides agree with TRBD1. The J segment lost 4 bases and the V segment lost 2 bases, leaving 6 bases of the junction unmatched. Germline values: CDR1 SEHNR, CDR2 FQNEAQ (reference sequence). This CDR3 spans 15 amino acids.

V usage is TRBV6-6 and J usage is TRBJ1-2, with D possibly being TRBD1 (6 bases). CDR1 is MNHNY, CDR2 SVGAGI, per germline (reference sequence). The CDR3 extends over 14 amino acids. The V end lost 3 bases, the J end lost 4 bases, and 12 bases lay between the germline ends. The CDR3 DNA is TGTGCCAGCAGTTATCCGGACAGTTTCTATGGCTACACCTTC. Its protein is CASSYPDSFYGYTF.

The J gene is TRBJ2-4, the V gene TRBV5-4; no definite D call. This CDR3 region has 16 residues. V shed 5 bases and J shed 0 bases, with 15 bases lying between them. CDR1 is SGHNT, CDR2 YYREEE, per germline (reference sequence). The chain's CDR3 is CASSPGPPLAKNIQYF. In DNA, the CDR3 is TGTGCCAGCAGTCCCGGGCCACCTTTAGCCAAAAACATTCAGTACTTC. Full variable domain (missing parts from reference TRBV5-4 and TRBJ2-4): ETGVTQSPTHLIKTRGQQVTLRCSSQSGHNTVSWYQQALGQGPQFIFQYYREEENGRGNFPPRFSGLQFPNYSSELNVNALELDDSALYLCASSPGPPLAKNIQYFGAGTRLSVL.

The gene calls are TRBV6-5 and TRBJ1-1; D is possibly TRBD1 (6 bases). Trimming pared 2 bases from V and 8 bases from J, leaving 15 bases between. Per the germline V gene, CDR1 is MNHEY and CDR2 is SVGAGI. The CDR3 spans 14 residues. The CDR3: CASSYNKGHREAFF. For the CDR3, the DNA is TGTGCCAGCAGTTACAATAAGGGACATCGAGAAGCTTTCTTT.

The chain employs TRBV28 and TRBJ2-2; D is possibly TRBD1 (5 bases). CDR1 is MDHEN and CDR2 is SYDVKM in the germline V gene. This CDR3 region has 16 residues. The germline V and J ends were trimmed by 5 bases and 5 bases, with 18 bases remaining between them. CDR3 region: CASSPPGNVGTGELFF. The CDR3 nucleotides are TGTGCCAGCAGTCCTCCAGGGAATGTTGGAACCGGGGAGCTGTTTTTT.

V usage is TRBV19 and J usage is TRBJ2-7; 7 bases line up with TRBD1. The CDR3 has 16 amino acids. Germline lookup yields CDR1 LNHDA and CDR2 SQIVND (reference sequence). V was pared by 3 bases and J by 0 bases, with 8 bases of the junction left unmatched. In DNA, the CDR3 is TGTGCCAGTAGTATGTCCACCGGGACAGACTCCTACGAGCAGTACTTC. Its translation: CASSMSTGTDSYEQYF. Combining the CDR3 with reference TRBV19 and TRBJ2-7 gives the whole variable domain DGGITQSPKYLFRKEGQNVTLSCEQNLNHDAMYWYRQDPGQGLRLIYYSQIVNDFQKGDIAEGYSVSREKKESFPLTVTSAQKNPTAFYLCASSMSTGTDSYEQYFGPGTRLTVT.

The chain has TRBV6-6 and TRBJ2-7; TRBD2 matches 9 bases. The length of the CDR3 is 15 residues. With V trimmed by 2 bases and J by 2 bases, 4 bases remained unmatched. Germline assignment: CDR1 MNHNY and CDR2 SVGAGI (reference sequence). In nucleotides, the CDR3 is TGTGCCAGCAGTTACGGAGCGGGGGGTGCCTACGAGCAGTACTTC. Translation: CASSYGAGGAYEQYF.

The CDR3 is CASSRRPYEQYF. Written as DNA, the CDR3 is TGTGCCAGCAGCCGCCGACCTTACGAGCAGTACTTC. The V and J genes are TRBV5-4 and TRBJ2-7; D is ambiguous. Germline assignment: CDR1 SGHNT and CDR2 YYREEE (reference sequence). The CDR3 loop spans 12 amino acids. The V gene lost 4 bases and the J gene lost 4 bases, with 9 bases spanning the gap.

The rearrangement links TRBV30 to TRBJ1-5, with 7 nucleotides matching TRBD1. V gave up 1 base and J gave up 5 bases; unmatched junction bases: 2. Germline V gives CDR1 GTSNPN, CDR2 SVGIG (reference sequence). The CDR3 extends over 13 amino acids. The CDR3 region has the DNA TGTGCCTGGAGTGGACAGGGAGATCAGCCCCAGCATTTT. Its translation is CAWSGQGDQPQHF.

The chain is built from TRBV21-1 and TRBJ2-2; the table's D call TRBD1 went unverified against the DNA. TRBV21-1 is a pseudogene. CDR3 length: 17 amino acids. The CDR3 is CASSKWGPYANTGELFF. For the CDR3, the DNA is TGTGCCAGCAGCAAATGGGGCCCATATGCGAACACCGGGGAGCTGTTTTTT.

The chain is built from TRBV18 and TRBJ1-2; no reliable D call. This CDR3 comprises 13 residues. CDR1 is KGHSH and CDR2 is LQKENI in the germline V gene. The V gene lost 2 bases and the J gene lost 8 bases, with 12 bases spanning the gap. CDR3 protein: CASSPADPGGYTF. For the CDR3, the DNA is TGTGCCAGCTCACCAGCCGACCCCGGGGGCTACACCTTC. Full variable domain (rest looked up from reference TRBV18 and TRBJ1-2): NAGVMQNPRHLVRRRGQEARLRCSPMKGHSHVYWYRQLPEEGLKFMVYLQKENIIDESGMPKERFSAEFPKEGPSILRIQQVVRGDSAAYFCASSPADPGGYTFGSGTRLTVV.

The chain's CDR3 is CASSPRPGGYEQYF. The CDR3 DNA reads as TGTGCCAGCTCCCCTCGGCCCGGGGGATACGAGCAGTACTTC. The gene calls are TRBV6-5 and TRBJ2-7; TRBD2 is a possible D gene (6 bases). The CDR3 extends over 14 amino acids. Germline loops: CDR1 MNHEY, CDR2 SVGAGI. Trimming left V 8 bases short and J 4 bases short, with 18 bases between.

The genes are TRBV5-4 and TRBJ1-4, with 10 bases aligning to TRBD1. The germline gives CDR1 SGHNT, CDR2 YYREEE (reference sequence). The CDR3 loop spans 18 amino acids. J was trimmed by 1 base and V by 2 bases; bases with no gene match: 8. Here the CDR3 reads CASSFYRDRGGTNEKLFF. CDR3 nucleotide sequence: TGTGCCAGCAGCTTTTACCGGGACAGGGGAGGAACTAATGAAAAACTGTTTTTT.

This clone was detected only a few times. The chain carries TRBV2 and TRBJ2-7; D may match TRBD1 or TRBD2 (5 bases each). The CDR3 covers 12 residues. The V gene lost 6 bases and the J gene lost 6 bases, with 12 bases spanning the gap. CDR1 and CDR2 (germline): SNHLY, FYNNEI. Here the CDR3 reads CASRGDGREQYF. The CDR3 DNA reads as TGTGCCAGCAGGGGGGATGGGCGCGAGCAGTACTTC.

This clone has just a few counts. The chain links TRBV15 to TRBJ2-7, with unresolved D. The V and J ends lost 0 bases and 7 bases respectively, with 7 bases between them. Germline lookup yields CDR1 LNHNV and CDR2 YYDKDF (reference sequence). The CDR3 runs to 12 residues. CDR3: CATSRDHREQYF. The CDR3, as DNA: TGTGCCACCAGCAGAGATCATCGGGAGCAGTACTTC.

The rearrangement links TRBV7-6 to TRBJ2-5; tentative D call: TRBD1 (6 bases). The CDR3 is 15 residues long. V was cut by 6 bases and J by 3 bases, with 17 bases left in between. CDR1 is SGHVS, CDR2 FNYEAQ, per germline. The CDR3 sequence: CASREGRYREETQYF. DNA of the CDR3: TGTGCCAGCAGGGAAGGACGCTACAGGGAAGAGACCCAGTACTTC.